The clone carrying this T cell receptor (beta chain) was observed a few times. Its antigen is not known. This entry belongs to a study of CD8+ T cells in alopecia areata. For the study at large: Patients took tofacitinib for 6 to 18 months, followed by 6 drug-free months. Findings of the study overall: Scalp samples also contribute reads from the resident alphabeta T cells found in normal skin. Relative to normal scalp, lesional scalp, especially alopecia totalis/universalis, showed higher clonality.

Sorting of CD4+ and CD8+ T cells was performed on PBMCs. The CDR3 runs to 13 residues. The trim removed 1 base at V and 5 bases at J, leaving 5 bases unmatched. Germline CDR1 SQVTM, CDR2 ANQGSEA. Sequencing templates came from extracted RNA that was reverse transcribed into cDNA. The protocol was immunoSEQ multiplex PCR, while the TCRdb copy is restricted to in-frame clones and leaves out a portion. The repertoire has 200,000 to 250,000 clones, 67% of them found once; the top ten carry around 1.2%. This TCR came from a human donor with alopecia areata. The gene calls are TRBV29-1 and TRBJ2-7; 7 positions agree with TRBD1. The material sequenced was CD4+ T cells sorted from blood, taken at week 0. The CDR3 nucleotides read TGCAGCGTTGAAGTTGAAACAGGGGACGAGCAGTACTTC. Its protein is CSVEVETGDEQYF.